Below are 20 T cell receptor beta chains sequenced from a single sample in a study of T cells in Graves' hyperthyroidism and ophthalmopathy. TCR beta CDR3 regions were amplified from RNA transcripts. A set of HTBI primers served as the primers for a first-round RT-PCR of the TCR CDR3. TCRdb passed the multiplex PCR reads through MiXCR, listing each CDR3 protein once. The sample holds over 650,000 distinct CDR3 sequences, just under 45% seen once. Sequences were obtained from peripheral blood or thyroid tissue (not recorded which). These receptors were collected from an adult man with Graves' disease, either hyperthyroidism or ophthalmopathy (not recorded which).

This clonotype was counted a single time. The gene calls are TRBV15 and TRBJ2-7; TRBD2 aligns across 9 bases. V was pared by 0 bases and J by 5 bases, with 8 bases of the junction left unmatched. The CDR3 is 16 residues long. CDR1 is LNHNV, CDR2 YYDKDF, per germline (reference sequence). The CDR3 DNA follows: TGTGCCACCAGCAGAGATCGAGTAGCGGGGGCCGACGAGCAGTACTTC. It is translated as CATSRDRVAGADEQYF. Variable domain in full (rest from reference TRBV15 and TRBJ2-7): DAMVIQNPRYQVTQFGKPVTLSCSQTLNHNVMYWYQQKSSQAPKLLFHYYDKDFNNEADTPDNFQSRRPNTSFCFLDIRSPGLGDTAMYLCATSRDRVAGADEQYFGPGTRLTVT.

The chain uses TRBV6-6 and TRBJ1-1, with D possibly being TRBD1 (6 bases). Deletions cut 0 bases from V and 5 bases from J, with 10 bases between. CDR1 is MNHNY, CDR2 SVGAGI, per germline (reference sequence). The CDR3 contains 14 residues. The CDR3, as DNA: TGTGCCAGCAGTTACTCCCGGGGGCAAACTGAAGCTTTCTTT. This encodes CASSYSRGQTEAFF.

This rearrangement joins TRBV6-5 to TRBJ2-7; 10 nucleotides line up with TRBD2. Germline values: CDR1 MNHEY, CDR2 SVGAGI. There are 12 residues in the CDR3. The V gene end was trimmed by 10 bases and the J gene end by 3 bases; junction bases not matched to a gene: 3. CDR3 coding DNA: TGTGCCACCGGACTAGCGGACTACGAGCAGTACTTC. Translating it yields CATGLADYEQYF.

This clonotype was counted ten times or more. The rearrangement uses TRBV14 and TRBJ1-6, with no clear D. V was cut by 4 bases and J by 7 bases, with 14 bases left in between. Germline V lookup: CDR1 SGHDN, CDR2 FVKESK. The CDR3 contains 15 residues. The CDR3 sequence: CASSLLFAANSPLHF. The CDR3 DNA sequence: TGTGCCAGCAGCCTCCTTTTCGCGGCGAATTCACCCCTCCACTTT.

In regard to this clonotype: The junction shows a germline mismatch at one end, possibly a read error. In DNA form, the CDR3 reads TGTGCCATCAGTTACGGGGGCCCGGAGACCCAGTACTTC. Residues: CAISYGGPETQYF. The chain combines TRBV6-5 with TRBJ2-5, with D possibly called TRBD1 or TRBD2 (6 bases each). This CDR3 contains 13 residues. Per the germline V gene, CDR1 is MNHEY and CDR2 is SVGAGI.

This chain uses TRBV25-1 with TRBJ1-1, with D maybe TRBD1 (6 bases). Germline values: CDR1 MGHDK, CDR2 SYGVNS. V lost 4 bases, J lost 3 bases, and 18 bases lay in between. This CDR3 region has 16 residues. The CDR3 nucleotides are TGTGCCAGCAGTGGGGCACTCACAGGGCCGTACACTGAAGCTTTCTTT. Translation: CASSGALTGPYTEAFF.

The chain links TRBV5-6 to TRBJ1-1; D gene unclear. V was pared by 3 bases and J by 1 base, with 13 bases between. The CDR3 runs to 15 residues. CDR1 SGHDT and CDR2 YYEEEE come from the germline V gene. The CDR3 nucleotides read TGTGCCAGCAGCTCGAACCCCTGGCCGAACACTGAAGCTTTCTTT. Amino acids: CASSSNPWPNTEAFF.

This clonotype was counted at least ten times. This rearrangement joins TRBV10-3 to TRBJ2-7; D is undetermined. Germline assignment: CDR1 ENHRY and CDR2 SYGVKD. Trimming stripped 5 bases from V and 0 bases from J, with 14 bases between. The CDR3 spans 15 residues. CDR3 region: CAISLLRVNSYEQYF. The CDR3 DNA is TGTGCCATCAGTCTACTACGGGTGAACTCCTACGAGCAGTACTTC.

In its sample, this clonotype was seen once. The chain employs TRBV6-1 and TRBJ1-2; TRBD1 agrees at 8 bases. CDR1 MNHNS and CDR2 SASEGT come from the germline V gene. V trimming: 2 bases; J trimming: 1 base; junction bases outside the gene matches: 9. The CDR3 length is 17 residues. The DNA of the CDR3 is TGTGCCAGCAGTGAACCAGGGGGCGGGGAGTTTAACTATGGCTACACCTTC. Translating it yields CASSEPGGGEFNYGYTF.

This clonotype was seen just once. V and J are TRBV20-1 and TRBJ2-6; D is undetermined. Germline CDR1 DFQATT, CDR2 SNEGSKA (reference sequence). Trimming took 4 bases from V and 18 from J, leaving 7 bases between them. This CDR3 is built from 8 residues. The CDR3 sequence: CSANAQTF. The CDR3 DNA reads as TGCAGTGCTAACGCCCAGACTTTC.

The table lists this clonotype with a few counts. V gene TRBV9 combines with J gene TRBJ2-3; the D gene is possibly TRBD2 (6 bases). Germline CDR1 reads SGDLS; CDR2 reads YYNGEE. V was shortened by 0 bases and J by 2 bases, with 10 bases between the two germline ends. CDR3 size: 15 residues. The CDR3 DNA sequence: TGTGCCAGCAGCGTAGATGGGACTCCCACAGATACGCAGTATTTT. Residues: CASSVDGTPTDTQYF.

This chain connects TRBV7-3 to TRBJ2-5, with a weak D call TRBD1 (6 bases). Trimming cost V 1 base and J 1 base, with 16 bases left between them. The CDR3 length is 17 residues. Looked up from germline, CDR1 is SGHTA and CDR2 is FQGTGA. The CDR3 sequence: CASSLMGSRDTQETQYF. The CDR3 coding sequence is TGTGCCAGCAGCTTAATGGGTAGCAGGGACACCCAAGAGACCCAGTACTTC.

Worth noting for this clonotype: The missing conserved phenylalanine or tryptophan at the end of this CDR3 makes a read error likely. The limits of the CDR3 on the DNA are not certain, so only TCRdb's listed CDR3 is given. The rearrangement links TRBV29-1 to TRBJ2-7; the table's TRBD1 call for D was not verified on the DNA. The CDR3 sequence runs 11 residues, both termini included. Germline loops: CDR1 SQVTM, CDR2 ANQGSEA. The CDR3 reads CSVVDRKGRVY.

This clonotype was picked up a small number of times. V and J are TRBV7-2 and TRBJ1-1; D is unclear. Trimming removed 5 bases at V and 7 bases at J, with 20 bases between. The germline V gene has CDR1 SGHTA and CDR2 FQGNSA. This CDR3 comprises 15 residues. CDR3 sequence: CASSPREGRAGEAFF. The CDR3 nucleotides are TGTGCCAGCAGCCCAAGGGAAGGAAGGGCGGGTGAAGCTTTCTTT.

This clonotype was seen only a few times. This sequence joins TRBV5-1 and TRBJ1-4; possible D gene TRBD1, 5 bases. V was clipped by 4 bases and J by 5 bases, with 18 bases between them. The CDR3 consists of 16 residues. Germline V gene lookup returns CDR1 SGHRS and CDR2 YFSETQ. In DNA form, the CDR3 reads TGCGCCAGCAGCAATACGGGGAACAGGAACAATGAAAAACTGTTTTTT. Protein: CASSNTGNRNNEKLFF.

There are many counts of this clonotype. The rearrangement uses TRBV9 and TRBJ1-2, with a tentative D call TRBD1 (5 bases). Trimming pared 7 bases from V and 8 bases from J, leaving 9 bases between. CDR1 and CDR2 (germline): SGDLS, YYNGEE. The CDR3 loop spans 10 amino acids. DNA for the CDR3: TGTGCCAGCGCGGGGCTAGGCTACACCTTC. Translating gives CASAGLGYTF.

Details on this clonotype: This sequence may be a read error, since a much larger clone differs from it by one base. DNA for the CDR3: TGTGCCAGCAGTTTTAGAACGAGAACTAGTGAAAAACTGTTTTTT. Translating gives CASSFRTRTSEKLFF. The chain joins TRBV12-3 or TRBV12-4 to TRBJ1-4, with D hard to call. The CDR3 has 15 residues.

The chain carries TRBV10-2 and TRBJ1-1; no reliable D call. This CDR3 comprises 14 residues. The V end lost 7 bases, the J end lost 7 bases, and 19 bases lay between the germline ends. Germline loops: CDR1 WSHSY, CDR2 SAAADI. The CDR3 DNA reads TGCGCCAGCACCTTGACGGGAGGGAAGGGTGAAGCTTTCTTT. Its protein is CASTLTGGKGEAFF.

This clonotype was detected ten times or more. This rearrangement joins TRBV10-3 to TRBJ1-2; 8 bases are a match to TRBD1. Germline assignment: CDR1 ENHRY and CDR2 SYGVKD. The ends lost 3 bases at V and 2 bases at J; junction bases unmatched: 8. The CDR3 has 16 amino acids. Here the CDR3 reads CAISDPGTGLNYGYTF. CDR3 bases: TGTGCCATCAGTGACCCCGGGACAGGACTAAACTATGGCTACACCTTC.

Remarks on this clonotype: This may come from a read error, since a much larger clone is one base off. The DNA for the CDR3 is TGTACCAGCAGCTTAGAGCACGGGGGCGCGAGACGGGGCTACACCTTC. It translates to CTSSLEHGGARRGYTF. The V call is TRBV7-9, the J call TRBJ1-2; weak D call: TRBD1 (6 bases). The CDR3 totals 16 residues. Germline V gene data show CDR1 as SEHNR and CDR2 as FQNEAQ (reference sequence).